This entry concerns a single T cell receptor (beta chain). As yet, its antigen is unknown. A second PCR, run for roughly 6 to 11 cycles, used a sample-barcoded 5' primer plus a J-beta primer mix. One entry per CDR3 protein, called by TCRdb with MiXCR from the 5' RACE reads. This table holds 1.5 million to 2 million distinct CDR3 sequences, about 39% found once. The sample belongs to a study of blood T cells in healthy people across ages. Regarding the study as a whole: Diversity was higher, and naive CD4+ cells more numerous, in long-lived donors than in aged donors.

Germline V gene sequence: CDR1 KGHSH, CDR2 LQKENI. V was shortened by 7 bases and J by 10 bases, with 14 bases between the two germline ends. The length of the CDR3 is 12 residues. The TCR originated in a human donor in good health. Sequenced material: blood. V gene TRBV18 combines with J gene TRBJ2-1, with D possibly TRBD1 on 6 matching bases. The CDR3 loop reads CASYWDTGEQFF. CDR3 DNA sequence: TGTGCCAGCTACTGGGACACTGGGGAGCAGTTCTTC.